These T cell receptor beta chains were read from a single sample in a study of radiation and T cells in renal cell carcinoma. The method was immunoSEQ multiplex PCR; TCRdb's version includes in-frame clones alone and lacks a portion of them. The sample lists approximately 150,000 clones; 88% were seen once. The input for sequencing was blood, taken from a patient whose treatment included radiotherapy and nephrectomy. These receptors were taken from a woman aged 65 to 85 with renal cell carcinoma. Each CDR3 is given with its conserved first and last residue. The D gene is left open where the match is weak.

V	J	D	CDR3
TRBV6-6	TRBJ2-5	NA	CASSQMGGATETQYF
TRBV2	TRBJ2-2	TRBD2	CASSELAGGWTGELFF
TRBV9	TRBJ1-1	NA	CASSGLFSTEAFF
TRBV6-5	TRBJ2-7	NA	CASSYEGIGKGYEQYF
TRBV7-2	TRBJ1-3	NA	CASSLSSGDSGNTIYF
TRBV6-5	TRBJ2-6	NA	CASLKRGANVLTF
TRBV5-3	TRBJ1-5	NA	CAREDRDQPQHF
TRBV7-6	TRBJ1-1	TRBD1	CASSRTGVETEAFF
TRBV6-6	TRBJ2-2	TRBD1	CASTPDRGRTGELFF
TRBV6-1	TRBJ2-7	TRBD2	CASTISTGGEYEQYF
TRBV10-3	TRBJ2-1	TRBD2	CAISGESLRGGSEQFF
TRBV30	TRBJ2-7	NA	CAWSGGSYEQYF
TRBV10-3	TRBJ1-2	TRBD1	CAIHPDRVDGYTF
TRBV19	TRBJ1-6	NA	CASSIQDSPLHF
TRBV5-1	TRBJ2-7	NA	CASSQGTQIWEQYF
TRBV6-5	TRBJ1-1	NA	CASSYVQGETEAFF
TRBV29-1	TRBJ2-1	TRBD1	CSAGTVYNEQFF
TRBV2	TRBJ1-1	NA	CASLPMNTEAFF
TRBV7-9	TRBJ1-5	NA	CASSLRGMPQHF
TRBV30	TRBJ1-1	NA	CAWSVTAGGTEAFF
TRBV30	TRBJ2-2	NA	CAWSVSAANTGELFF
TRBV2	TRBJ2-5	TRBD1	CASRTGEVTQYF
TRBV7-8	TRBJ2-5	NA	CASSLAARQETQYF
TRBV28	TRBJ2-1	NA	CATQGRAYNEQFF
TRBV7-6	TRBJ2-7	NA	CASSLASSPSAYEQYF
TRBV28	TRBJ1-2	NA	CASNRKVDGYTF
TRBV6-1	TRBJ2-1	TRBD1	CASSAGTGGLNEQFF
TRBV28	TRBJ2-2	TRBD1	CASSLPNLGQGFNPGELFF
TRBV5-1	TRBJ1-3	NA	CASSSTGDTIYF
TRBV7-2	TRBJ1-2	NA	CASSLVAGYTF
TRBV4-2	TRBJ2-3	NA	CASSQDILTDTQYF
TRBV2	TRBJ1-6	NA	CASSDSVGLNSPLHF
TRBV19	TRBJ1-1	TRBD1	CASRYRGNTEAFF
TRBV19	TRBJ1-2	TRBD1	CASSIGGQGVYGYTF
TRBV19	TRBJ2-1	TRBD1	CASRGTDYNEQFF
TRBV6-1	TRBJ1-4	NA	CASRGPGGEKLFF
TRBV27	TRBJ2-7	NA	CASSFLLGGEWGEQYF
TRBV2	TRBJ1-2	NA	CASSYQDSLFYTF
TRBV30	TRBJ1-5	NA	CAWSVKTGGGNQPQHF
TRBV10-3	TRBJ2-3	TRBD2	CAISVSSGATDTQYF
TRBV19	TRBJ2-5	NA	CASSPGTSRTQETQYF
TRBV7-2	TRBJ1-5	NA	CASSFDGSVDQPQHF